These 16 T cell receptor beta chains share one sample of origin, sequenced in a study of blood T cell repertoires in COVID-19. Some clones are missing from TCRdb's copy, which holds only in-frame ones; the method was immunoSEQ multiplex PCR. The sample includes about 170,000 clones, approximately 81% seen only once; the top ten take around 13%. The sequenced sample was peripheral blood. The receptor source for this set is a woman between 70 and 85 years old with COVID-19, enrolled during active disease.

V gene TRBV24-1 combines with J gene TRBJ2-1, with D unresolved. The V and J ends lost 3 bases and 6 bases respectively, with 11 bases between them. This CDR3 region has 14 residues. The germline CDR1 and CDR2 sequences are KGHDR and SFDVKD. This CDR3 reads CATSDPSSPNEQFF. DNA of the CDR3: TGTGCCACCAGTGATCCGTCTAGTCCCAATGAGCAGTTCTTC.

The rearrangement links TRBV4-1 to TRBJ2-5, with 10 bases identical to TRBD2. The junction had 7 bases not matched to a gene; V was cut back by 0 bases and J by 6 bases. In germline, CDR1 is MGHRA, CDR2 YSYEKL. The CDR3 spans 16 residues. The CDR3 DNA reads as TGCGCCAGCAGCCAAGAGAGAGCGGGGGGGCCGAAGACCCAGTACTTC. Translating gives CASSQERAGGPKTQYF.

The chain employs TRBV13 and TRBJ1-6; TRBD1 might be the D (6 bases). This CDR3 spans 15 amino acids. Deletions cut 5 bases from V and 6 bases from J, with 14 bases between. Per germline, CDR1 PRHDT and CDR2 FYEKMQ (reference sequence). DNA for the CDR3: TGTGCCAGCAGCGCCTCCGCAGGGGCTAATTCACCCCTCCACTTT. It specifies CASSASAGANSPLHF.

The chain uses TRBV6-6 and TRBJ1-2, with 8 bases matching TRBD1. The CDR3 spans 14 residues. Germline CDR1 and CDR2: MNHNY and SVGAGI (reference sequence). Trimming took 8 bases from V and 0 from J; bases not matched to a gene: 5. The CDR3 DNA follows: TGTGCCAGCGGACAGGGCACCTCTAACTATGGCTACACCTTC. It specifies CASGQGTSNYGYTF.

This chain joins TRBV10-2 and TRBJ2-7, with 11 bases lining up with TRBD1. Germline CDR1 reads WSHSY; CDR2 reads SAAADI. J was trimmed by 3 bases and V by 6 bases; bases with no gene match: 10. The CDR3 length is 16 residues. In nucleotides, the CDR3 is TGCGCCAGCAGGGATCGTAGGACAGGGGGCCACTACGAGCAGTACGTC. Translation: CASRDRRTGGHYEQYV.

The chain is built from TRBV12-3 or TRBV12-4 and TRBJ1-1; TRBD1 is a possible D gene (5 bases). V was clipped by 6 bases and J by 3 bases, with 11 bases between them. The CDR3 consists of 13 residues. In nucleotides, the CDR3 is TGTGCCAGCAGATGGGGCGGTGACACTGAAGCTTTCTTT. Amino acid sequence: CASRWGGDTEAFF.

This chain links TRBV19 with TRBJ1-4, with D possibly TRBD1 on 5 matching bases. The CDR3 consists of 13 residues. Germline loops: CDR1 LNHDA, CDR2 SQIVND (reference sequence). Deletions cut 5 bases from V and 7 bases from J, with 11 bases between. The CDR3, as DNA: TGTGCCAGTAGTGACAGAGGCTGTGAAAAACTGTTTTTT. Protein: CASSDRGCEKLFF.

CDR3 in amino acids: CASSDTGLGGNTIYF. CDR3 nucleotide sequence: TGTGCCAGCAGCGACACAGGGCTTGGTGGAAACACCATATATTTT. The V and J genes are TRBV28 and TRBJ1-3; tentative D call: TRBD1 (6 bases). The V end lost 6 bases, the J end lost 3 bases, and 15 bases lay between the germline ends. CDR1 is MDHEN, CDR2 SYDVKM, per germline. The CDR3 has 15 amino acids.

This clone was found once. DNA for the CDR3: TGTGCCACCAGCCAACAGGGCAAGCCCCAGCATTTT. Protein: CATSQQGKPQHF. The chain carries TRBV24-1 and TRBJ1-5; tentatively, D is TRBD1 (6 bases). This CDR3 has 12 amino acids. The V gene's germline CDR1 is KGHDR and CDR2 SFDVKD. The V end was cut by 7 bases, the J end by 8 bases, with 11 bases between.

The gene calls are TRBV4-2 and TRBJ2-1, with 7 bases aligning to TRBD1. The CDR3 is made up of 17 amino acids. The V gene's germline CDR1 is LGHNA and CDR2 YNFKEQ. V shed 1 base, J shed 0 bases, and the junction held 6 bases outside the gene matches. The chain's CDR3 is CASSQAGGVGSYNEQFF. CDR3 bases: TGTGCCAGCAGCCAAGCAGGGGGAGTGGGCTCCTACAATGAGCAGTTCTTC.

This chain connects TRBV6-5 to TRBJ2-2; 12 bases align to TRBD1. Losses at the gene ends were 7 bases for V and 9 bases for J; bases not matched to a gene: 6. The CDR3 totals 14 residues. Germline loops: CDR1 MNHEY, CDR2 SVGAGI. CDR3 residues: CASTGTGGIRELFF. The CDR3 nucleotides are TGTGCCAGCACGGGGACAGGGGGCATAAGGGAGCTGTTTTTT.

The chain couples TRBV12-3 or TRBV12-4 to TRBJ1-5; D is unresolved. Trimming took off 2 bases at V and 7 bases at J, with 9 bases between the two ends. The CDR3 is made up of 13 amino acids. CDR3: CASSLMSGQPQHF. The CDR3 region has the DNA TGTGCCAGCAGTTTAATGTCGGGGCAGCCCCAGCATTTT.

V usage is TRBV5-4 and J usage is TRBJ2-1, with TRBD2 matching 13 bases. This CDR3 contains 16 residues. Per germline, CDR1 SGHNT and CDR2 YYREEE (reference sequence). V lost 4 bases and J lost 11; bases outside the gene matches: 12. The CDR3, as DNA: TGTGCCAGCAGCACCTGGACTAGCGGGGGTAATCTTCAGCAGTTCTTC. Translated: CASSTWTSGGNLQQFF.

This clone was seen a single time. The CDR3 protein is CASSPSRQSPSGANVLTF. CDR3 in DNA: TGCGCCAGCAGTCCCTCGCGACAGTCACCTTCTGGGGCCAACGTCCTGACTTTC. The chain has TRBV23-1 and TRBJ2-6; weak D call: TRBD1 (5 bases). TRBV23-1 is an ORF, and what it does is uncertain. The CDR3 sequence is 18 residues long. V was shortened by 4 bases and J by 1 base, with 17 bases between the two germline ends.

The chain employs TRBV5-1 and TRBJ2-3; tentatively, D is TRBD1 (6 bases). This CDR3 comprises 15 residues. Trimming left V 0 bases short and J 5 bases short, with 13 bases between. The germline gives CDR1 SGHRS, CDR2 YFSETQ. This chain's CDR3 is CASSLVLGAGDTQYF. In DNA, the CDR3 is TGCGCCAGCAGCTTGGTTCTGGGGGCCGGAGATACGCAGTATTTT.

The DNA of the CDR3 is TGTGCCAGCAGTGCGACTTCCGGACAGACCAACTATCGGAGGACCTTC. Translating gives CASSATSGQTNYRRTF. The gene calls are TRBV6-1 and TRBJ1-2, with a possible D match to TRBD1 (6 bases). Trimming left V 4 bases short and J 14 bases short, with 29 bases between. The CDR3 is made up of 16 amino acids. From germline, CDR1 is MNHNS and CDR2 SASEGT.